The 28 T cell receptor beta chains given below trace back to one sample, sequenced in a study of blood T cell repertoires in COVID-19. Generated by immunoSEQ multiplex PCR, the TCRdb table keeps only in-frame clones and is missing some. The top ten hold about 33% of the sample, which has some 60,000 clones, roughly 79% seen once. The sequencing input was peripheral blood. Source of these receptors: a human donor in a cohort sampled during active COVID-19.

This chain connects TRBV6-5 to TRBJ2-1, with D possibly being TRBD1 (7 bases). CDR3 length equals 15 residues. V lost 6 bases and J lost 5, with 17 bases in between. Germline lookup yields CDR1 MNHEY and CDR2 SVGAGI. CDR3 residues: CASSFDREVDNEQFF. CDR3 bases: TGTGCCAGCAGCTTCGACAGGGAGGTAGACAATGAGCAGTTCTTC.

This clone has ten or more counts. The J gene is TRBJ1-1, the V gene TRBV28; possible D gene TRBD1, 6 bases. Germline V gives CDR1 MDHEN, CDR2 SYDVKM. The ends were cut back, 5 bases at V and 5 bases at J, with 15 bases in the middle. The CDR3 consists of 14 residues. CDR3 nucleotide sequence: TGTGCCAGCAGTCCCACGACAGGCTGGACTGAAGCTTTCTTT. Its protein is CASSPTTGWTEAFF.

V is TRBV4-2 and J is TRBJ1-4, with a tentative D call TRBD1 (6 bases). This CDR3 has 14 amino acids. Trimming stripped 8 bases from V and 6 bases from J, with 16 bases between. From germline, CDR1 is LGHNA and CDR2 YNFKEQ. CDR3 nucleotide sequence: TGTGCCAGCGCCTCACAGGGCGTGGATGAAAAACTGTTTTTT. Residues: CASASQGVDEKLFF.

This clone was observed a single time. V and J are TRBV6-4 and TRBJ2-5; D is ambiguous. The CDR3 is made up of 14 amino acids. V was shortened by 2 bases and J by 0 bases, with 7 bases between the two germline ends. CDR1 and CDR2 from the germline V gene are MRHNA and SNTAGT. The CDR3 region is CASSDVSYQETQYF. CDR3 nucleotides: TGTGCCAGCAGTGACGTGTCGTACCAAGAGACCCAGTACTTC.

The CDR3 DNA follows: TGTGCCTGGGGGGAGGGCACAGATACGCAGTATTTT. It encodes CAWGEGTDTQYF. This chain connects TRBV7-9 to TRBJ2-3; D is perhaps TRBD2 (6 bases). There are 12 residues in the CDR3. Germline V gene sequence: CDR1 SEHNR, CDR2 FQNEAQ (reference sequence). The germline V and J ends were trimmed by 11 bases and 1 base, with 10 bases remaining between them.

In its sample, this clone was seen a few times. The rearrangement joins TRBV28 to TRBJ1-4; D is ambiguous. In germline, CDR1 is MDHEN, CDR2 SYDVKM. The CDR3 runs to 14 residues. Trimming shortened V by 6 bases and J by 8 bases, and 16 bases separated the two germline ends. The CDR3 DNA is TGTGCCAGCAGCCTCTCGGGGAAAGGCGAAAAACTGTTTTTT. It codes for CASSLSGKGEKLFF.

The V gene is TRBV25-1, the J gene TRBJ2-3; TRBD1 might be the D (6 bases). Trimming stripped 5 bases from V and 0 bases from J, with 9 bases between. The CDR3 contains 14 residues. Per germline, CDR1 MGHDK and CDR2 SYGVNS. In nucleotides, the CDR3 is TGTGCCAGCAGTCAGGGGCGGAGCACAGATACGCAGTATTTT. Amino acids: CASSQGRSTDTQYF.

This chain connects TRBV28 to TRBJ2-4, with D perhaps matching TRBD1 (5 bases). The CDR3 has 14 amino acids. V was shortened by 3 bases and J by 1 base, with 7 bases between the two germline ends. Germline-derived CDR1 and CDR2 are MDHEN and SYDVKM. In DNA, the CDR3 is TGTGCCAGCAGTTTTAAGGGGGCCAAAAACATTCAGTACTTC. This translates into CASSFKGAKNIQYF.

The chain carries TRBV12-3 or TRBV12-4 and TRBJ2-7; 9 positions match TRBD2. Germline trimming cut 5 bases from V and 3 bases from J; bases unmatched to any gene: 2. The CDR3 runs to 13 residues. CDR3 amino acids: CASSPTSGYEQYF. Here the CDR3 DNA reads TGTGCCAGCAGTCCGACTAGCGGCTACGAGCAGTACTTC.

This chain uses TRBV5-1 with TRBJ2-4; D perhaps matches TRBD1 (6 bases). The germline CDR1 and CDR2 sequences are SGHRS and YFSETQ. V was clipped by 4 bases and J by 8 bases, with 13 bases between them. The length of the CDR3 is 13 residues. The CDR3: CASSLDRAHIQYF. As DNA, the CDR3 is TGCGCCAGCAGCCTGGACAGAGCTCACATTCAGTACTTC.

V is TRBV6-5 and J is TRBJ1-3; D remains ambiguous. V was shortened by 6 bases and J by 0 bases, with 12 bases between the two germline ends. Germline CDR1 and CDR2: MNHEY and SVGAGI. The CDR3 has 15 residues. Here the CDR3 DNA reads TGTGCCAGCAGAGTTTATGAGGGCTCTGGAAACACCATATATTTT. Residues: CASRVYEGSGNTIYF.

This chain connects TRBV12-3 or TRBV12-4 to TRBJ1-1, with TRBD1 as a possible D gene (5 bases). The V end lost 6 bases, the J end lost 1 base, and 9 bases lay between the germline ends. This CDR3 has 13 amino acids. DNA for the CDR3: TGTGCCAGCAGCCTTACAGGGAACACTGAAGCTTTCTTT. Translated, it gives CASSLTGNTEAFF.

The gene calls are TRBV15 and TRBJ2-5, with D possibly being TRBD2 (6 bases). Germline lookup yields CDR1 LNHNV and CDR2 YYDKDF (reference sequence). Trimming took off 4 bases at V and 14 bases at J, with 20 bases between the two ends. This CDR3 has 13 residues. CDR3 sequence reads: CATSNPPGTGSYF. DNA of the CDR3: TGTGCCACCAGCAACCCACCCGGGACCGGGAGTTACTTC.

The chain joins TRBV19 to TRBJ2-2; 9 bases are a match to TRBD1. Germline CDR1 is LNHDA and CDR2 is SQIVND (reference sequence). V lost 5 bases and J lost 4; bases outside the gene matches: 8. The CDR3 is 16 residues long. CDR3 coding DNA: TGTGCCAGTAGTGTTACGACAGGGGGTAGCACCGGGGAGCTGTTTTTT. Protein: CASSVTTGGSTGELFF.

The rearrangement links TRBV6-1 to TRBJ2-3, with 7 bases lining up with TRBD1. The CDR3 is made up of 13 amino acids. V was clipped by 3 bases and J by 8 bases; unmatched bases: 5. The germline CDR1 and CDR2 sequences are MNHNS and SASEGT. This CDR3 reads CASSETQGVTQYF. The CDR3 bases are TGTGCCAGCAGTGAGACTCAGGGGGTTACGCAGTATTTT.

The sample holds a few counts of this clone. The V gene is TRBV5-4, the J gene TRBJ2-2; D gene uncertain. This CDR3 has 16 amino acids. In germline, CDR1 is SGHNT, CDR2 YYREEE (reference sequence). With 0 bases removed from V and 1 base from J, the gap between germline ends came to 10 bases. The CDR3 sequence: CASSLEAGRNTGELFF. The CDR3 nucleotides read TGTGCCAGCAGCTTGGAAGCAGGCCGGAACACCGGGGAGCTGTTTTTT.

In this sample, this clone turned up a few times. The chain joins TRBV6-5 to TRBJ2-1, with 15 bases that match TRBD2. CDR3 length: 15 amino acids. V lost 6 bases to trimming and J lost 14 bases; unmatched junction nucleotides: 11. Germline CDR1 reads MNHEY; CDR2 reads SVGAGI. As DNA, the CDR3 is TGTGCCAGCAGAACATTCGGACTAGCGGGAGGGCCTGAGTTCTTC. Its translation: CASRTFGLAGGPEFF.

A word on this clone: At the DNA level, this CDR3 is encoded by other sequences in the same sample as well. This chain connects TRBV30 to TRBJ2-7; D not certain. Between the trimmed V and J ends, which lost 0 bases and 1 base, there was a span of 4 bases. Germline loops: CDR1 GTSNPN, CDR2 SVGIG (reference sequence). CDR3 length: 12 residues. Here the CDR3 DNA reads TGTGCCTGGAGTGTCCTGTCCTACGAGCAGTACTTC. Encoded protein: CAWSVLSYEQYF.

The CDR3 reads CASSQFGRGPTGELFF. The CDR3 DNA sequence: TGTGCCAGCAGCCAATTTGGCAGGGGGCCCACCGGGGAGCTGTTTTTT. The chain recombines TRBV4-2 with TRBJ2-2, with 8 bases aligning to TRBD1. This CDR3 has 16 amino acids. Unmatched junction bases numbered 6, after V lost 2 bases and J lost 4 bases. The germline gives CDR1 LGHNA, CDR2 YNFKEQ.

CDR3 protein: CASSETAGSYGYTF. The CDR3 DNA reads as TGTGCCAGCAGTGAAACCGCAGGGTCCTATGGCTACACCTTC. The rearrangement joins TRBV6-1 to TRBJ1-2; perhaps TRBD1 as D (5 bases). Per germline, CDR1 MNHNS and CDR2 SASEGT. V lost 2 bases to trimming and J lost 4 bases, with 11 bases between them. This CDR3 has 14 residues.

The gene calls are TRBV18 and TRBJ1-1; 8 bases match TRBD1. V lost 5 bases to trimming and J lost 1 base; unmatched junction nucleotides: 3. Germline V gives CDR1 KGHSH, CDR2 LQKENI. The CDR3 runs to 14 residues. CDR3 protein: CASSADRANTEAFF. CDR3 bases: TGTGCCAGCTCAGCGGACAGGGCGAACACTGAAGCTTTCTTT.

The chain joins TRBV6-5 to TRBJ2-3, with a possible D match to TRBD2 (6 bases). Per germline, CDR1 MNHEY and CDR2 SVGAGI. CDR3 length: 14 residues. Trimming shortened V by 4 bases and J by 2 bases, and 10 bases separated the two germline ends. The CDR3 spells CASSLTSPTDTQYF. The CDR3 DNA sequence: TGTGCCAGCAGTTTAACTAGCCCCACAGATACGCAGTATTTT.

The gene calls are TRBV7-9 and TRBJ1-6; TRBD1 aligns across 7 bases. The CDR3 spans 15 residues. CDR1 is SEHNR and CDR2 is FQNEAQ in the germline V gene (reference sequence). J was trimmed by 7 bases and V by 5 bases; bases with no gene match: 8. The CDR3 here is CASSLGQERNSPLHF. CDR3 DNA sequence: TGTGCCAGCAGCCTCGGACAGGAAAGGAATTCACCCCTCCACTTT.

At least ten counts were recorded for this clone. J is TRBJ1-3 and V is TRBV7-2; D gene ambiguous. Germline lookup yields CDR1 SGHTA and CDR2 FQGNSA. The CDR3 loop spans 17 amino acids. The V end lost 5 bases, the J end lost 2 bases, and 19 bases lay between the germline ends. This CDR3 is CASSLLSFEQTGNTIYF. CDR3 DNA: TGTGCCAGCAGCCTCCTAAGCTTCGAACAGACTGGAAACACCATATATTTT.

The J gene is TRBJ1-5, the V gene TRBV9; no firm D call. Trimming took off 0 bases at V and 3 bases at J, with 7 bases between the two ends. This CDR3 is 14 amino acids long. The germline V gene has CDR1 SGDLS and CDR2 YYNGEE. CDR3 coding DNA: TGTGCCAGCAGCGTAGGCCAGGACAATCAGCCCCAGCATTTT. Translation: CASSVGQDNQPQHF. The complete variable domain, with remaining parts taken from reference TRBV9 and TRBJ1-5, reads DSGVTQTPKHLITATGQRVTLRCSPRSGDLSVYWYQQSLDQGLQFLIQYYNGEERAKGNILERFSAQQFPDLHSELNLSSLELGDSALYFCASSVGQDNQPQHFGDGTRLSIL.

The V call is TRBV7-2, the J call TRBJ1-2; 7 bases fit TRBD1. CDR3 length equals 15 residues. The germline gives CDR1 SGHTA, CDR2 FQGNSA. V lost 2 bases, J lost 7 bases, and 10 bases stayed unmatched. CDR3 in amino acids: CASSLSTNRGGGYTF. In nucleotides, the CDR3 is TGTGCCAGCAGCTTAAGTACCAACAGGGGAGGTGGCTACACCTTC.

The J gene is TRBJ2-1, the V gene TRBV18, with 9 bases that match TRBD1. The junction had 13 bases not matched to a gene; V was cut back by 3 bases and J by 1 base. The CDR3 loop spans 19 amino acids. Germline CDR1 and CDR2: KGHSH and LQKENI. The CDR3 is CASSPTLPGQGVSYNEQFF. The CDR3, as DNA: TGTGCCAGCTCACCGACGTTACCGGGACAGGGCGTATCCTACAATGAGCAGTTCTTC.

This clone was detected only once. V is TRBV27 and J is TRBJ2-7, with D possibly TRBD1 on 5 matching bases. The CDR3 extends over 14 amino acids. V dropped 2 bases and J dropped 2 bases, with 10 bases sitting between them. CDR1 MNHEY and CDR2 SMNVEV come from the germline V gene (reference sequence). As DNA, the CDR3 is TGTGCCAGCAGTTTAGCTGGACATACCTACGAGCAGTACTTC. Protein sequence: CASSLAGHTYEQYF.